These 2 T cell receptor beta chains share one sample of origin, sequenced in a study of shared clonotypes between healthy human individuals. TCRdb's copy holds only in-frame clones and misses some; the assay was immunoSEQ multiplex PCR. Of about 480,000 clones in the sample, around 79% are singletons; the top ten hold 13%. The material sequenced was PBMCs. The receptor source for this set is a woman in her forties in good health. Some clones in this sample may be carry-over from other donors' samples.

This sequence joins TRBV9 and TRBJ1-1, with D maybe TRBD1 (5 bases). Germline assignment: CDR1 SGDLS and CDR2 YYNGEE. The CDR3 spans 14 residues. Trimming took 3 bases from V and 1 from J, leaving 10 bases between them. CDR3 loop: CASSAGTRNTEAFF. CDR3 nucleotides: TGTGCCAGCAGCGCCGGGACCAGGAACACTGAAGCTTTCTTT.

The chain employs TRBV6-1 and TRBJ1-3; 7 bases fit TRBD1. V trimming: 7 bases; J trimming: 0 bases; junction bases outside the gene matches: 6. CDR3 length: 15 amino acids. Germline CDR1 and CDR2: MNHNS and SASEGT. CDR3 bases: TGTGCCAGCATCATGACAGGGAGCTCTGGAAACACCATATATTTT. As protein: CASIMTGSSGNTIYF.